This note documents a single TCR beta chain sequence. The antigen is not known. The data originate from a study of T cell responses to AZD1222 COVID-19 vaccine. General study points: Seropositive AZD1222 recipients at baseline numbered only five or six.

Trimming took 2 bases from V and 4 from J, leaving 9 bases between them. The CDR3 totals 14 residues. CDR1 and CDR2 (germline): SGHTA, FQGNSA. Profiled with immunoSEQ multiplex PCR; TCRdb holds only in-frame clones, not every one. The sample lists approximately 170,000 clones, around nine tenths occurring once. Specimen: peripheral blood, collected 28 days after the second AZD1222 dose. This clonotype originated in an adult who received the AZD1222 COVID-19 vaccine. The gene calls are TRBV7-2 and TRBJ1-3; D is uncertain. CDR3 amino acids: CASSLNGLGNTIYF. CDR3 DNA sequence: TGTGCCAGCAGCTTAAACGGCCTAGGAAACACCATATATTTT.